This TCR beta chain was profiled in a study of technical replicates of blood from several donors. TCRdb's table, derived via immunoSEQ multiplex PCR, lists solely in-frame clones and lacks some. Of approximately 74,000 clones detected, nearly 98% appear once; the ten largest clones hold around 0.15%. The receptor was isolated from a human donor in good health. Sequencing was performed on T cells isolated from PBMCs.

The CDR3 reads CASSVGASPTSFYGYTF. The CDR3, as DNA: TGTGCCAGCAGCGTAGGGGCCTCTCCTACGAGCTTCTATGGCTACACCTTC. This chain links TRBV9 with TRBJ1-2; D uncertain. Trimming removed 0 bases at V and 4 bases at J, with 19 bases between. Germline CDR1 SGDLS, CDR2 YYNGEE. This CDR3 contains 17 residues.